The following is a T cell receptor (beta chain) sequence with its context. One end of the junction varies from germline; a read error may be responsible. This sample stems from a study of blood T cell repertoires in COVID-19. On the study more broadly: Samples representing acute and convalescent COVID-19 were sourced from the United States, Italy and Spain. The analysed material was cDNA or gDNA that came from T cells, B-cell-depleted T cells, or PBMCs.

Clones were read by immunoSEQ multiplex PCR, and TCRdb kept only the in-frame ones, dropping some. Among 200,000 to 300,000 clones listed, around nine tenths were seen once. Participant age was roughly 18 to 90 years, and participants resided in about two dozen US areas. Cohort placement rested on clinical history that participants reported themselves. This CDR3 has 11 residues. The germline V gene has CDR1 MDHEN and CDR2 SYDVKM. This receptor was obtained from a woman aged 25 to 39 with acute COVID-19. The sample taken for sequencing was PBMCs or T cells enriched from blood (not recorded which). This chain uses TRBV28 with TRBJ2-1; 10 positions match TRBD1. For the CDR3, the DNA is TGTGCCAGCAGTATCGACAGGGGGCTGGTCTTC. Its protein product is CASSIDRGLVF.